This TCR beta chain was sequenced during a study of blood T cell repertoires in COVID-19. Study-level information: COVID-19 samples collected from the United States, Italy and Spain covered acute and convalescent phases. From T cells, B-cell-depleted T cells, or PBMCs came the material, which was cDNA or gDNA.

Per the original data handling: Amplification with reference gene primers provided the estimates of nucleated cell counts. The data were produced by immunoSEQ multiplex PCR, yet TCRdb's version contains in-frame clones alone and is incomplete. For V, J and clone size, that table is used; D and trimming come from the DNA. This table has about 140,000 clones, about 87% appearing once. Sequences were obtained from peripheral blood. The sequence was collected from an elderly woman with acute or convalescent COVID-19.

The CDR3 reads CASSRADIYEQYF. The CDR3 DNA reads TGTGCCAGCAGTCGCGCAGACATCTACGAGCAGTACTTC. This sequence joins TRBV13 and TRBJ2-7; D not resolved. Germline loops: CDR1 PRHDT, CDR2 FYEKMQ (reference sequence). This CDR3 spans 13 amino acids. V gave up 6 bases and J gave up 3 bases, with 12 bases separating them.